A single sample is the source of the 18 T cell receptor beta chains below, sequenced in a study of cytomegalovirus exposure and HLA in healthy donors. This PCR relied on a set of 60 Vbeta primers and 13 Jbeta primers. Assay used: immunoSEQ multiplex PCR; TCRdb lists only in-frame clones, some missing. The sample shows about 140,000 clones, about 80% of them seen only once. Sample: PBMCs. The origin of the receptors is a woman aged 40 to 50 in good health and CMV-seronegative.

This rearrangement joins TRBV30 to TRBJ1-6, with D maybe TRBD1 (5 bases). V lost 2 bases and J lost 5, with 13 bases in between. Germline CDR1 and CDR2: GTSNPN and SVGIG (reference sequence). The length of the CDR3 is 15 residues. The CDR3: CAWSKDIGHNSPLHF. The CDR3 region has the DNA TGTGCCTGGAGTAAGGACATCGGGCATAATTCACCCCTCCACTTT.

In its sample, this clone was seen a few times. The chain couples TRBV4-3 to TRBJ2-1; TRBD1 matches 11 bases. Per germline, CDR1 LGHNA and CDR2 YSLEER. The CDR3 is 17 amino acids. Germline trimming cut 0 bases from V and 8 bases from J; bases unmatched to any gene: 9. CDR3 residues: CASSQEDRGRSRDEQFF. The DNA of the CDR3 is TGCGCCAGCAGCCAAGAGGACAGGGGGCGATCTCGCGATGAGCAGTTCTTC.

The chain links TRBV14 to TRBJ1-2; D perhaps matches TRBD1 (6 bases). V was shortened by 3 bases and J by 4 bases, with 12 bases between the two germline ends. Germline lookup yields CDR1 SGHDN and CDR2 FVKESK. The CDR3 runs to 14 residues. CDR3: CASSQNTGIYGYTF. CDR3 sequence (DNA): TGTGCCAGCAGCCAGAACACAGGGATCTATGGCTACACCTTC.

V usage is TRBV7-9 and J usage is TRBJ2-7, with 7 bases aligning to TRBD1. CDR1 and CDR2 (germline): SEHNR, FQNEAQ (reference sequence). Trimming took 5 bases from V and 2 from J; bases not matched to a gene: 9. The CDR3 runs 15 residues. Written as DNA, the CDR3 is TGTGCCAGCAGCCACGAGGGACAGTTGGCCTACGAGCAGTACTTC. Residues: CASSHEGQLAYEQYF. The full variable domain, rest sourced from reference TRBV7-9 and TRBJ2-7, is DTGVSQNPRHKITKRGQNVTFRCDPISEHNRLYWYRQTLGQGPEFLTYFQNEAQLEKSRLLSDRFSAERPKGSFSTLEIQRTEQGDSAMYLCASSHEGQLAYEQYFGPGTRLTVT.

The chain links TRBV18 to TRBJ1-2; 7 nucleotides align to TRBD1. CDR1 and CDR2 (germline): KGHSH, LQKENI. CDR3 length: 13 residues. V trimming: 6 bases; J trimming: 3 bases; junction bases outside the gene matches: 4. This CDR3 reads CASSPGTDYGYTF. In DNA form, the CDR3 reads TGTGCCAGCTCCCCCGGGACAGACTATGGCTACACCTTC. Full variable domain (rest looked up from reference TRBV18 and TRBJ1-2): NAGVMQNPRHLVRRRGQEARLRCSPMKGHSHVYWYRQLPEEGLKFMVYLQKENIIDESGMPKERFSAEFPKEGPSILRIQQVVRGDSAAYFCASSPGTDYGYTFGSGTRLTVV.

V is TRBV27 and J is TRBJ2-7, with a possible D match to TRBD2 (6 bases). Germline V lookup: CDR1 MNHEY, CDR2 SMNVEV (reference sequence). The CDR3 contains 12 residues. Trimming pared 7 bases from V and 7 bases from J, leaving 14 bases between. The CDR3 protein is CASIRGAGEQYF. In nucleotides, the CDR3 is TGTGCCAGCATACGAGGGGCGGGGGAGCAGTACTTC.

This sequence joins TRBV27 and TRBJ1-1; a possible D gene is TRBD1 (5 bases). The germline V and J ends were trimmed by 1 base and 10 bases, with 22 bases remaining between them. The CDR3 runs to 16 residues. Germline assignment: CDR1 MNHEY and CDR2 SMNVEV (reference sequence). The CDR3 spells CASSLLGGVDFTSAFF. CDR3 sequence (DNA): TGTGCCAGCAGTTTATTGGGGGGGGTGGACTTTACTTCAGCTTTCTTT.

This rearrangement joins TRBV6-1 to TRBJ1-2, with 10 bases matching TRBD1. CDR1 MNHNS and CDR2 SASEGT come from the germline V gene. The CDR3 loop spans 15 amino acids. V was pared by 6 bases and J by 5 bases, with 9 bases of the junction left unmatched. Here the CDR3 reads CASRPTGGLNYGYTF. The CDR3, as DNA: TGTGCCAGCAGGCCGACAGGGGGCTTGAATTATGGCTACACCTTC.

As regards this clone: The junction and the germline gene differ at one end; a read error may be behind it. J is TRBJ2-7 and V is TRBV9; a weak D match, TRBD2 (6 bases). Germline V gives CDR1 SGDLS, CDR2 YYNGEE. This CDR3 region has 15 residues. The CDR3 DNA follows: TGTGCCAGCAGCGTTGGGGACTCCAGAACCTACGGGCAGTACTTC. Its protein is CASSVGDSRTYGQYF.

J is TRBJ2-1 and V is TRBV18; 8 nucleotides agree with TRBD1. Germline V gene data show CDR1 as KGHSH and CDR2 as LQKENI. The trim removed 4 bases at V and 6 bases at J, leaving 11 bases unmatched. The CDR3 runs 16 residues. The CDR3: CASSQDPGGLFNEQFF. CDR3 sequence (DNA): TGTGCCAGCTCACAAGACCCAGGGGGCCTTTTCAATGAGCAGTTCTTC.

V is TRBV28 and J is TRBJ1-2; 7 bases map to TRBD1. This CDR3 contains 15 residues. J lost 8 bases, V lost 0 bases, and 9 bases had no gene match. Per germline, CDR1 MDHEN and CDR2 SYDVKM. This CDR3 is CASSLWGTVDSGYTF. CDR3 nucleotides: TGTGCCAGCAGTTTATGGGGGACAGTTGATAGCGGCTACACCTTC.

This chain joins TRBV4-2 and TRBJ1-5; D perhaps matches TRBD1 (6 bases). CDR1 is LGHNA, CDR2 YNFKEQ, per germline. V lost 1 base, J lost 7 bases, and 20 bases lay in between. CDR3 length: 17 residues. In DNA, the CDR3 is TGTGCCAGCAGCCAAGGACAGGTCTCATCCAGGTACCAGCCCCAGCATTTT. As protein: CASSQGQVSSRYQPQHF.

This clone showed up just a few times. The chain joins TRBV5-4 to TRBJ1-4, with TRBD1 identical over 8 bases. Germline V gene data show CDR1 as SGHNT and CDR2 as YYREEE (reference sequence). The ends lost 4 bases at V and 5 bases at J; junction bases unmatched: 4. The CDR3 contains 14 residues. CDR3 sequence (DNA): TGTGCCAGCAGCATAGACAGGGGAAATGAAAAACTGTTTTTT. Translation gives CASSIDRGNEKLFF.

The gene calls are TRBV27 and TRBJ1-2; 9 bases are a match to TRBD1. V dropped 4 bases and J dropped 8; count of bases not matched to a gene: 8. CDR1 MNHEY and CDR2 SMNVEV come from the germline V gene (reference sequence). The CDR3 covers 14 residues. DNA for the CDR3: TGTGCCAGCAGTTCCGGGACAGGGCACTGGGGCTACACCTTC. It is translated as CASSSGTGHWGYTF.

V usage is TRBV7-2 and J usage is TRBJ2-7, with TRBD2 matching 9 bases. Germline V CDR1 and CDR2: SGHTA, FQGNSA. The CDR3 has 15 amino acids. The junction had 6 bases not matched to a gene; V was cut back by 2 bases and J by 4 bases. CDR3 nucleotides: TGTGCCAGCAGCTTATTAGTGGCGGGGGGGTACGAGCAGTACTTC. Amino acid sequence: CASSLLVAGGYEQYF.

This chain joins TRBV28 and TRBJ2-1; the D is unclear. Trimming pared 4 bases from V and 0 bases from J, leaving 19 bases between. This CDR3 has 18 residues. Germline V gives CDR1 MDHEN, CDR2 SYDVKM. The CDR3: CASSSAGWSRDSYNEQFF. The CDR3 DNA follows: TGTGCCAGCAGTTCCGCCGGGTGGTCCAGAGACTCCTACAATGAGCAGTTCTTC.

This chain connects TRBV10-2 to TRBJ2-5; possible D gene TRBD2, 6 bases. The CDR3 sequence is 15 residues long. Trimming stripped 2 bases from V and 7 bases from J, with 17 bases between. Germline lookup yields CDR1 WSHSY and CDR2 SAAADI. The CDR3 reads CASSESSGYGGTQYF. In DNA, the CDR3 is TGCGCCAGCAGTGAGAGTTCAGGGTACGGGGGGACCCAGTACTTC.

This chain joins TRBV7-7 and TRBJ2-3, with D hard to call. CDR1 and CDR2 from the germline V gene are SSHAT and FNYEAQ (reference sequence). The V end lost 6 bases, the J end lost 0 bases, and 7 bases lay between the germline ends. This CDR3 region has 13 residues. The CDR3 DNA reads as TGTGCCAGCAGTCTACTAAGCACAGATACGCAGTATTTT. Translated: CASSLLSTDTQYF.